A selection of T cell receptor beta chains follows, all from one sample in a study of T-cell reconstitution after alpha-beta-depleted transplantation in children. TCRdb reprocessed the PCR reads via MiXCR and lists one record per CDR3 protein. Of around 960,000 distinct CDR3 sequences listed, roughly 29% are singletons. The sample was PBMCs, mostly from graft donor cells, taken 360 days after TCRalphabeta/CD19-depleted stem cell transplant. The source is a boy in the first two years of life who had a stem cell transplant for SCID, so the T cells may come from the graft donor. CDR3s include the opening cysteine and the closing phenylalanine or tryptophan. The D gene is left open where the match is weak. Expanded clones get a size class; other rows say once, few or many, or leave the size out.

NA	TRBJ2-2	15	TRBV12-3/TRBV12-4	few	CASTSGGGLTGELFF	TGTGCCAGCACCTCAGGGGGGGGCTTAACCGGGGAGCTGTTTTTT
NA	TRBJ1-1	14	TRBV6-5	NA	CASSYSMSGAGAFF	TGTGCCAGCAGTTACTCGATGTCGGGGGCAGGAGCTTTCTTT
NA	TRBJ1-3	13	TRBV18	NA	CASSPEVGNTIYF	TGTGCCAGCTCACCGGAAGTCGGAAACACCATATATTTT
NA	TRBJ1-2	15	TRBV27	NA	CASSSLGGVPLGYTF	TGTGCCAGCAGTTCCCTCGGAGGGGTCCCTCTGGGCTACACCTTC
TRBD1	TRBJ2-4	16	TRBV7-8	NA	CASSLDRGRAKNIQYF	TGTGCCAGCAGTCTGGACAGGGGGCGAGCCAAAAACATTCAGTACTTC
TRBD2	TRBJ2-5	16	TRBV7-8	NA	CASSPLGGGYQETQYF	TGTGCCAGCAGCCCCCTGGGCGGGGGTTACCAAGAGACCCAGTACTTC
NA	TRBJ2-2	16	TRBV5-1	NA	CASSSPWFEYTGELFF	TGCGCCAGCAGTTCCCCTTGGTTTGAATACACCGGGGAGCTGTTTTTT
TRBD1	TRBJ2-7	15	TRBV20-1	few	CSASPGTGYSYEQYF	TGCAGTGCGAGTCCAGGGACAGGATATTCCTACGAGCAGTACTTC
NA	TRBJ1-4	16	TRBV5-5	NA	CASSLAFTQTNEKLFF	TGTGCCAGCAGCTTGGCGTTCACCCAAACTAATGAAAAACTGTTTTTT
TRBD1	TRBJ1-2	14	TRBV3-1	NA	CASSGQGGNYGYTF	TGTGCCAGCAGTGGACAGGGGGGGAACTATGGCTACACCTTC
TRBD1	TRBJ2-7	18	TRBV28	few	CASSSRDRGRVHRYEQYF	TGTGCCAGCAGCTCCCGGGACAGGGGGCGAGTCCATCGCTACGAGCAGTACTTC
TRBD1	TRBJ2-3	16	TRBV3-1	NA	CASSQEDRAGADTQYF	TGTGCCAGCAGCCAGGAAGACAGGGCAGGCGCAGATACGCAGTATTTT
NA	TRBJ2-3	16	TRBV12-3/TRBV12-4	NA	CASNQGGLSWTDTQYF	TGTGCCTCAAACCAAGGGGGGCTATCGTGGACAGATACGCAGTATTTT
TRBD1	TRBJ1-2	13	TRBV20-1	NA	CSAMDRRNYGYTF	TGCAGTGCTATGGACAGGAGAAACTATGGCTACACCTTC
NA	TRBJ2-5	15	TRBV18	NA	CASSPNLSGPETQYF	TGTGCCAGCTCACCGAATCTCTCAGGTCCGGAGACCCAGTACTTC